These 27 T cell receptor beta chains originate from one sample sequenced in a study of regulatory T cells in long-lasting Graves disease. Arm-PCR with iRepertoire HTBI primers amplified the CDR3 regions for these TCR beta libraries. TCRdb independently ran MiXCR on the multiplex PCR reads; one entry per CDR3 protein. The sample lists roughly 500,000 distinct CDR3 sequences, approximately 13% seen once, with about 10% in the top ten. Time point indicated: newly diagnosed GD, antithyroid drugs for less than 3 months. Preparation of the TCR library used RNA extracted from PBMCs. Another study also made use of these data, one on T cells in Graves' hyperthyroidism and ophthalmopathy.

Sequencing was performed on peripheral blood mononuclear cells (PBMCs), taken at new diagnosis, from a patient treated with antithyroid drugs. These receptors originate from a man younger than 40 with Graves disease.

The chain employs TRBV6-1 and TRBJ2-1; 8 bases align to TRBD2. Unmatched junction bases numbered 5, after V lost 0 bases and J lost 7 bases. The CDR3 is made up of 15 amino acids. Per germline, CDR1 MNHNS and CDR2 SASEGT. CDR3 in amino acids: CASSEAGAGVNEQFF. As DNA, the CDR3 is TGTGCCAGCAGTGAAGCTGGAGCGGGAGTTAATGAGCAGTTCTTC.

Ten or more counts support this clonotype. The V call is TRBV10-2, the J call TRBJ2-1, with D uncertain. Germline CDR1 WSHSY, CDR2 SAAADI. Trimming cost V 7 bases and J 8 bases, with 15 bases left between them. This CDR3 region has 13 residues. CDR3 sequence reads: CASTISESYEQFF. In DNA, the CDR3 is TGCGCCAGCACCATAAGTGAGTCGTATGAGCAGTTCTTC.

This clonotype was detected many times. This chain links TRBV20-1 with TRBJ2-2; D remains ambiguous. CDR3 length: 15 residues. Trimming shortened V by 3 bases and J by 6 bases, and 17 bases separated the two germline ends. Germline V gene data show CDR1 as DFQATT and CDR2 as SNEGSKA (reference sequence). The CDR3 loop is CSASSGGKRAGELFF. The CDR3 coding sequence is TGCAGTGCTAGTTCGGGCGGAAAAAGGGCCGGGGAGCTGTTTTTT.

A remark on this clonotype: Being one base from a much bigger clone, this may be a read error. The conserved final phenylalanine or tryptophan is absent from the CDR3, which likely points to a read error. The CDR3: CASSFSGTIPNEQFS. The CDR3 DNA is TGTGCCAGCAGCTTTTCCGGAACGATCCCAAATGAGCAGTTCTCC. V gene TRBV13 combines with J gene TRBJ2-1; no firm D call. CDR1 is PRHDT and CDR2 is FYEKMQ in the germline V gene (reference sequence). With 3 bases removed from V and 7 bases from J, the gap between germline ends came to 16 bases. The length of the CDR3 is 15 residues.

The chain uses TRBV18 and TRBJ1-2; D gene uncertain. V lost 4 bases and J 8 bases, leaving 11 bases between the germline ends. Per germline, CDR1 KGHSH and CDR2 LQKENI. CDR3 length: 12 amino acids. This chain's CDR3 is CASSRLHAGYTF. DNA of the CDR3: TGTGCCAGCTCACGCCTTCATGCAGGCTACACCTTC.

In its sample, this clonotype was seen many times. The CDR3 loop reads CASSKNTGTAIGSGANVLTF. CDR3 in DNA: TGTGCCAGCAGTAAGAACACCGGGACAGCCATCGGGTCTGGGGCCAACGTCCTGACTTTC. This sequence joins TRBV6-1 and TRBJ2-6; 7 bases are shared with TRBD1. The CDR3 has 20 residues. Germline CDR1 is MNHNS and CDR2 is SASEGT. V lost 5 bases to trimming and J lost 1 base; unmatched junction nucleotides: 17.

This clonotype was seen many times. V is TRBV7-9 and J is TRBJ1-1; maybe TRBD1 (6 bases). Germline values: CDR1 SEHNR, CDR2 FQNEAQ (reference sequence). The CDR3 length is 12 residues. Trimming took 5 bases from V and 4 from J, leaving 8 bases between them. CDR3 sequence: CASSGGPTEAFF. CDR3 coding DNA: TGTGCCAGCAGCGGGGGGCCCACTGAAGCTTTCTTT.

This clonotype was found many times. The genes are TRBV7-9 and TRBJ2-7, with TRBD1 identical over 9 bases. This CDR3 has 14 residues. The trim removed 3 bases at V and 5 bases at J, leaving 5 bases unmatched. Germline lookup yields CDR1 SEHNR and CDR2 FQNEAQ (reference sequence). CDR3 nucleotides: TGTGCCAGCAGCTTCCGGGACAGGGCCGACGAGCAGTACTTC. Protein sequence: CASSFRDRADEQYF. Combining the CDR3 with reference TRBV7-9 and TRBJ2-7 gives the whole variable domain DTGVSQNPRHKITKRGQNVTFRCDPISEHNRLYWYRQTLGQGPEFLTYFQNEAQLEKSRLLSDRFSAERPKGSFSTLEIQRTEQGDSAMYLCASSFRDRADEQYFGPGTRLTVT.

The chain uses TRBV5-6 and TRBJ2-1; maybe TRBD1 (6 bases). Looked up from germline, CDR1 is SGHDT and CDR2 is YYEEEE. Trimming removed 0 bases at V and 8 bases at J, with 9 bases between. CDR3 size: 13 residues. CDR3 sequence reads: CASSLVAGDEQFF. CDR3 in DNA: TGTGCCAGCAGCTTGGTTGCAGGGGATGAGCAGTTCTTC.

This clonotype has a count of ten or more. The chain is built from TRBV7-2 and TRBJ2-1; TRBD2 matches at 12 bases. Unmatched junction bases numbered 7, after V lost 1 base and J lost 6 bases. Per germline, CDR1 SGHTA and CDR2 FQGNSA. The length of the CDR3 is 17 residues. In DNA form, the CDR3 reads TGTGCCAGCAGCTTAGTGGCTACTAGCGGGAGGACCAATGAGCAGTTCTTC. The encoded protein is CASSLVATSGRTNEQFF.

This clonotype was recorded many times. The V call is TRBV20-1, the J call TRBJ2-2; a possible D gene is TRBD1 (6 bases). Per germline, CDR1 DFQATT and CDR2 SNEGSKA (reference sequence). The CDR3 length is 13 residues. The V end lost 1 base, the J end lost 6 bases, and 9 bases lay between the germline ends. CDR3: CSARAGAAGELFF. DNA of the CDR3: TGCAGTGCTAGAGCAGGGGCGGCCGGGGAGCTGTTTTTT.

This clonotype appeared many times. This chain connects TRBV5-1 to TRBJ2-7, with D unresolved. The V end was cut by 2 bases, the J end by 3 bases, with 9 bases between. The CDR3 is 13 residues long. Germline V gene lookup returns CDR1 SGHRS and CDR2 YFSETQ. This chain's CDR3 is CASSFTPSYEQYF. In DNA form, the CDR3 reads TGCGCCAGCAGCTTCACCCCAAGCTACGAGCAGTACTTC.

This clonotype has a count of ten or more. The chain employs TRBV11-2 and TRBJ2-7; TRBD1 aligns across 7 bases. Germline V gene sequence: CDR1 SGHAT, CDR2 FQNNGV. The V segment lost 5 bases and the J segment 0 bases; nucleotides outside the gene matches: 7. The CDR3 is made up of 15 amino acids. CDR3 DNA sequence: TGTGCCAGCAGCCGACAGGGACATAGCTCCTACGAGCAGTACTTC. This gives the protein CASSRQGHSSYEQYF.

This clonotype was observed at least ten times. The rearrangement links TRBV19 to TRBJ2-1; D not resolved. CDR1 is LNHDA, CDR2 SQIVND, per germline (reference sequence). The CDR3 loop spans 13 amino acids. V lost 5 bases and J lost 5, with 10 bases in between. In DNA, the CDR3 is TGTGCCAGTAGTCGAGATATGGACAATGAGCAGTTCTTC. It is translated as CASSRDMDNEQFF.

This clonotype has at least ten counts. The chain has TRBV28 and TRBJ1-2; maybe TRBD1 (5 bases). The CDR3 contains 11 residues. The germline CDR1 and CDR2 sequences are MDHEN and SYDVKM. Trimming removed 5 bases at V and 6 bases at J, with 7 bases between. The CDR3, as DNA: TGTGCCAGCAGTATACAGGATGGCTACACCTTC. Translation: CASSIQDGYTF.

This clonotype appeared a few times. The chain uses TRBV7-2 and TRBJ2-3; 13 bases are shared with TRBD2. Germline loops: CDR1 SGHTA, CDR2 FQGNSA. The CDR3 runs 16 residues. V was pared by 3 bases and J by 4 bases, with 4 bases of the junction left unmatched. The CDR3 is CASSFTSGRVADTQYF. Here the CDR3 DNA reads TGTGCCAGCAGCTTTACTAGCGGGAGGGTCGCAGATACGCAGTATTTT.

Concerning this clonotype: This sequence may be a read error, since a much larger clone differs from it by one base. CDR3 sequence: CASVHGDTYEQFF. The CDR3 region has the DNA TGTGCCAGCGTCCACGGGGACACCTACGAGCAGTTCTTC. V and J are TRBV27 and TRBJ2-1; maybe TRBD1 (6 bases). This CDR3 is built from 13 residues. V gave up 8 bases and J gave up 10 bases, with 18 bases separating them. Germline V gene lookup returns CDR1 MNHEY and CDR2 SMNVEV (reference sequence).

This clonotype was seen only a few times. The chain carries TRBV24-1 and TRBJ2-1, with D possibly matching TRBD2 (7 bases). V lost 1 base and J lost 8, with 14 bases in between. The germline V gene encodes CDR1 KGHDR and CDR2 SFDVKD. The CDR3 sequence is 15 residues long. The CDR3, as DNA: TGTGCCACCAGTGATTTTTCCAGGGGAGGGGATGAGCAGTTCTTC. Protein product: CATSDFSRGGDEQFF.

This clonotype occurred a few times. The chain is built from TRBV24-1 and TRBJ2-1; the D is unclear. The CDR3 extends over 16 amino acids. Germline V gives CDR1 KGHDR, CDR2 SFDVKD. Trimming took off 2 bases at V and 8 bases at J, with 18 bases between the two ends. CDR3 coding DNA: TGTGCCACCAGTGATTCTACCCGTTTGAGCCTGGATGAGCAGTTCTTC. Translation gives CATSDSTRLSLDEQFF.

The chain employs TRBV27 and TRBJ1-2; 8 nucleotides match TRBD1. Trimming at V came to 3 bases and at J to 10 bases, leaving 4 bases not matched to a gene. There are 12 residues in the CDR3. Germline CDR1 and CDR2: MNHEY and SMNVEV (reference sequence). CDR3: CASSFGQGNYTF. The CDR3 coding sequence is TGTGCCAGCAGTTTTGGACAGGGAAACTACACCTTC.

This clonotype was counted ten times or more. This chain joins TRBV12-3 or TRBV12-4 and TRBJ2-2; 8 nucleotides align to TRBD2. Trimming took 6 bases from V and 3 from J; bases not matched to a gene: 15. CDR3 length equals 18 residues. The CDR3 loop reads CASRGLAMATLDTGELFF. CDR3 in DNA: TGTGCCAGCAGAGGACTAGCCATGGCGACCCTCGACACCGGGGAGCTGTTTTTT.

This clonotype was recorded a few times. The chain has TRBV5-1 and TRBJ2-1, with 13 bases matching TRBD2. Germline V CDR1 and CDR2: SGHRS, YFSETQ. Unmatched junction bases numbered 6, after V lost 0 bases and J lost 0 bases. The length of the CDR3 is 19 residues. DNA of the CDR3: TGCGCCAGCAGCTTGGTTGCACTAGCGGGAGGGAGCTCCTACAATGAGCAGTTCTTC. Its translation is CASSLVALAGGSSYNEQFF.

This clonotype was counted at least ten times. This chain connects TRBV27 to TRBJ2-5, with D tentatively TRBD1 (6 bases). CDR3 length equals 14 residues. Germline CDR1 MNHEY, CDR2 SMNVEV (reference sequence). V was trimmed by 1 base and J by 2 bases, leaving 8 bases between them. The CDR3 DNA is TGTGCCAGCAGTTTATGGGGACATCAAGAGACCCAGTACTTC. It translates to CASSLWGHQETQYF.

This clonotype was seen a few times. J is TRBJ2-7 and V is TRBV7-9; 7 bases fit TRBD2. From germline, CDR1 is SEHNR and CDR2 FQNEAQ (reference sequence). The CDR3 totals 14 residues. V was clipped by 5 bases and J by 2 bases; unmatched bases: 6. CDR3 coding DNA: TGTGCCAGCAGCCCCCAACGGGGGGCCTACGAGCAGTACTTC. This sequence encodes CASSPQRGAYEQYF.

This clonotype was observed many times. Written as DNA, the CDR3 is TGCAGTGCTTGGGACAGAACTAACTATGGCTACACCTTC. Its protein is CSAWDRTNYGYTF. This chain joins TRBV20-1 and TRBJ1-2; TRBD1 agrees at 7 bases. CDR1 DFQATT and CDR2 SNEGSKA come from the germline V gene (reference sequence). The CDR3 spans 13 residues. Losses at the gene ends were 5 bases for V and 0 bases for J; bases not matched to a gene: 3.

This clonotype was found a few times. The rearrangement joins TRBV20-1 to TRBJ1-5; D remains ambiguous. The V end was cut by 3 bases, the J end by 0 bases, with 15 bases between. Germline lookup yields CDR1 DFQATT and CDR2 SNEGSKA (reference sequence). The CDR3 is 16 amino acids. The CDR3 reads CSASREKPYSNQPQHF. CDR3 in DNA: TGCAGTGCTAGCCGGGAAAAGCCGTATAGCAATCAGCCCCAGCATTTT.

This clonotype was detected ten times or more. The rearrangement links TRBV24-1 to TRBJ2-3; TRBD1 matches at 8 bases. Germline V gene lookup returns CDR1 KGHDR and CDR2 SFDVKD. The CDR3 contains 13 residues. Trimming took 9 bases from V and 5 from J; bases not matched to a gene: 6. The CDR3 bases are TGTGCCACCTCTGGACAGGGAGGAGATACGCAGTATTTT. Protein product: CATSGQGGDTQYF.